These T cell receptor beta chains were read from a single sample in a study of Graves' ophthalmopathy and Graves' hyperthyroidism. TCRdb fed the multiplex PCR reads into MiXCR, producing one record per CDR3 protein. The sample consists of about 660,000 distinct CDR3 sequences, roughly 39% of them appearing once. The material sequenced was peripheral blood. Receptors originate from an adult man with Graves' ophthalmopathy. Both conserved end residues are part of each CDR3. Fields, in order: V gene, D gene, J gene, clone size, CDR3 protein, CDR3 DNA. The D gene is left open where the match is weak. Only part of the rows carry a size: once, few, many, or a class if the clone is expanded.

v_gene: TRBV20-1
d_gene: TRBD1
j_gene: TRBJ1-5
abundance: many
CDR3aa: CSARSGQGIIKPQHF
CDR3nt: TGCAGTGCTAGATCGGGACAGGGAATCATCAAGCCCCAGCATTTT

v_gene: TRBV5-1
d_gene: TRBD2
j_gene: TRBJ2-2
abundance: many
CDR3aa: CASSLGTRNTGELFF
CDR3nt: TGCGCCAGCAGCTTGGGGACTAGGAACACCGGGGAGCTGTTTTTT

v_gene: TRBV12-3/TRBV12-4
d_gene: TRBD1
j_gene: TRBJ1-5
abundance: many
CDR3aa: CASSSDRVGNQPQHF
CDR3nt: TGTGCCAGCAGTTCCGACAGGGTTGGCAATCAGCCCCAGCATTTT

v_gene: TRBV29-1
d_gene: TRBD1
j_gene: TRBJ2-5
abundance: once
CDR3aa: CSAGQPGTQYF
CDR3nt: TGCAGCGCGGGACAGCCCGGGACCCAGTACTTC

v_gene: TRBV19
d_gene: TRBD1
j_gene: TRBJ2-2
abundance: -
CDR3aa: CASSPPGQGNTGELFF
CDR3nt: TGTGCCAGTAGTCCCCCGGGACAGGGAAACACCGGGGAGCTGTTTTTT

v_gene: TRBV10-2
d_gene: -
j_gene: TRBJ1-1
abundance: -
CDR3aa: CASSESSSGQEQAFF
CDR3nt: TGCGCCAGCAGTGAGAGTTCTAGCGGGCAGGAACAAGCTTTCTTT

v_gene: TRBV7-8
d_gene: -
j_gene: TRBJ1-6
abundance: many
CDR3aa: CASTLTRAGVNSPLHF
CDR3nt: TGTGCCAGCACTTTGACTAGGGCAGGTGTAAATTCACCCCTCCACTTT

v_gene: TRBV9
d_gene: -
j_gene: TRBJ2-2
abundance: -
CDR3aa: CASSHPRVAGNTGELFF
CDR3nt: TGTGCCAGCAGCCATCCGAGGGTAGCCGGGAACACCGGGGAGCTGTTTTTT

v_gene: TRBV27
d_gene: -
j_gene: TRBJ1-4
abundance: few
CDR3aa: CASSLAGSQEKLFF
CDR3nt: TGTGCCAGCAGTTTGGCGGGGTCACAGGAAAAACTGTTTTTT

v_gene: TRBV2
d_gene: -
j_gene: TRBJ1-5
abundance: -
CDR3aa: CASSDPVASGEQHF
CDR3nt: TGTGCCAGCAGTGATCCCGTGGCTAGCGGGGAGCAGCATTTT

v_gene: TRBV27
d_gene: TRBD1
j_gene: TRBJ1-2
abundance: -
CDR3aa: CASRSEQGATYGYTF
CDR3nt: TGTGCCAGCAGATCAGAACAGGGGGCGACCTATGGCTACACCTTC

v_gene: TRBV19
d_gene: TRBD1
j_gene: TRBJ1-6
abundance: few
CDR3aa: CASNTGVYNSPLHF
CDR3nt: TGTGCCAGTAACACAGGGGTCTATAATTCACCCCTCCACTTT

v_gene: TRBV5-8
d_gene: -
j_gene: TRBJ2-6
abundance: many
CDR3aa: CASSHTAGANVLTF
CDR3nt: TGTGCCAGCAGCCACACAGCTGGGGCCAACGTCCTGACTTTC

v_gene: TRBV10-3
d_gene: TRBD1
j_gene: TRBJ2-6
abundance: -
CDR3aa: CAISDGTGGLSGANVLTF
CDR3nt: TGTGCCATCAGTGATGGGACAGGGGGTTTATCTGGGGCCAACGTCCTGACTTTC

v_gene: TRBV7-9
d_gene: -
j_gene: TRBJ2-7
abundance: many
CDR3aa: CASSLTEGQFYEQYF
CDR3nt: TGTGCCAGCAGCTTAACAGAAGGGCAGTTCTACGAGCAGTACTTC

v_gene: TRBV2
d_gene: -
j_gene: TRBJ1-4
abundance: many
CDR3aa: CASSGGTEKKLFF
CDR3nt: TGTGCCAGCAGTGGGGGGACGGAGAAAAAACTGTTTTTT

v_gene: TRBV7-2
d_gene: TRBD1
j_gene: TRBJ2-6
abundance: -
CDR3aa: CASSFGQGGLTF
CDR3nt: TGTGCCAGCAGCTTCGGACAGGGAGGCCTGACTTTC

v_gene: TRBV4-2
d_gene: TRBD1
j_gene: TRBJ1-1
abundance: few
CDR3aa: CASSHLQGEAFF
CDR3nt: TGTGCCAGCAGCCATTTACAGGGGGAAGCTTTCTTT

v_gene: TRBV2
d_gene: -
j_gene: TRBJ1-1
abundance: many
CDR3aa: CASSEWPGNTEAFF
CDR3nt: TGTGCCAGCAGTGAGTGGCCGGGGAACACTGAAGCTTTCTTT

v_gene: TRBV20-1
d_gene: -
j_gene: TRBJ2-7
abundance: many
CDR3aa: CSALLDSSYEQYF
CDR3nt: TGCAGTGCCCTCCTAGACAGCTCCTACGAGCAGTACTTC

v_gene: TRBV4-1
d_gene: TRBD1
j_gene: TRBJ2-2
abundance: -
CDR3aa: CASSQEVTGFTGELFF
CDR3nt: TGCGCCAGCAGCCAAGAAGTGACAGGGTTTACCGGGGAGCTGTTTTTT

v_gene: TRBV12-5
d_gene: -
j_gene: TRBJ1-2
abundance: many
CDR3aa: CASGLYLGATPSNYGYTF
CDR3nt: TGTGCTAGTGGCCTATATTTAGGAGCGACGCCTTCTAACTATGGCTACACCTTC

v_gene: TRBV20-1
d_gene: -
j_gene: TRBJ2-7
abundance: -
CDR3aa: CSAARTDEQYF
CDR3nt: TGCAGTGCAGCCAGGACGGACGAGCAGTACTTC

v_gene: TRBV7-7
d_gene: -
j_gene: TRBJ2-2
abundance: many
CDR3aa: CASSPQNTGELFF
CDR3nt: TGTGCCAGCAGCCCACAGAACACCGGGGAGCTGTTTTTT

v_gene: TRBV5-1
d_gene: TRBD1
j_gene: TRBJ1-1
abundance: many
CDR3aa: CASSPNPGQMNTEAFF
CDR3nt: TGCGCCAGCAGCCCAAACCCGGGACAGATGAACACTGAAGCTTTCTTT

v_gene: TRBV7-8
d_gene: TRBD1
j_gene: TRBJ1-4
abundance: -
CDR3aa: CASSRQGPKLFF
CDR3nt: TGTGCCAGCAGCAGACAGGGGCCAAAACTGTTTTTT

v_gene: TRBV3-1
d_gene: -
j_gene: TRBJ1-2
abundance: -
CDR3aa: CASSQDYGYTF
CDR3nt: TGTGCCAGCAGCCAGGACTATGGCTACACCTTC

v_gene: TRBV9
d_gene: TRBD1
j_gene: TRBJ2-7
abundance: many
CDR3aa: CASSVDRDPYEQYF
CDR3nt: TGTGCCAGCAGCGTGGACAGGGACCCCTACGAGCAGTACTTC

v_gene: TRBV2
d_gene: -
j_gene: TRBJ2-6
abundance: -
CDR3aa: CASTPLRDNTEAF
CDR3nt: TGTGCCAGCACCCCACTCCGGGACAACACTGAAGCTTTC

v_gene: TRBV7-2
d_gene: -
j_gene: TRBJ1-1
abundance: -
CDR3aa: CACEQSMNTEAFF
CDR3nt: TGTGCTTGCGAACAGAGCATGAACACTGAAGCTTTCTTT

v_gene: TRBV7-2
d_gene: TRBD1
j_gene: TRBJ1-1
abundance: -
CDR3aa: CASSKGPRGLNTEAFF
CDR3nt: TGTGCCAGCAGCAAAGGCCCTAGGGGGCTTAACACTGAAGCTTTCTTT

v_gene: TRBV10-3
d_gene: -
j_gene: TRBJ2-7
abundance: many
CDR3aa: CAISESWGSSYEQYF
CDR3nt: TGTGCCATCAGTGAGTCGTGGGGGAGCTCCTACGAGCAGTACTTC

v_gene: TRBV7-2
d_gene: -
j_gene: TRBJ1-2
abundance: many
CDR3aa: CASSPAAAPKNYGYTF
CDR3nt: TGTGCCAGCAGCCCCGCCGCCGCCCCTAAAAACTATGGCTACACCTTC

v_gene: TRBV24-1
d_gene: TRBD1
j_gene: TRBJ1-4
abundance: -
CDR3aa: CATSDPGQGMDEKLFF
CDR3nt: TGTGCCACCAGTGATCCGGGACAGGGGATGGATGAAAAACTGTTTTTT

v_gene: TRBV27
d_gene: -
j_gene: TRBJ1-5
abundance: many
CDR3aa: CASSFRQANNQPQHF
CDR3nt: TGTGCCAGCAGTTTTAGACAGGCGAACAATCAGCCCCAGCATTTT

v_gene: TRBV5-6
d_gene: TRBD2
j_gene: TRBJ2-3
abundance: few
CDR3aa: CASRLAGGLRADTQYF
CDR3nt: TGTGCCAGCAGACTAGCGGGGGGGCTAAGAGCAGATACGCAGTATTTT

v_gene: TRBV20-1
d_gene: TRBD2
j_gene: TRBJ2-5
abundance: -
CDR3aa: CSAGGGAGETQYF
CDR3nt: TGCAGTGCGGGGGGGGGAGCGGGAGAGACCCAGTACTTC

v_gene: TRBV2
d_gene: -
j_gene: TRBJ2-2
abundance: -
CDR3aa: CASSETAQSNTGELFF
CDR3nt: TGTGCCAGCAGTGAGACAGCCCAATCGAACACCGGGGAGCTGTTTTTT

v_gene: TRBV20-1
d_gene: -
j_gene: TRBJ2-7
abundance: many
CDR3aa: CSATGRDSYEQYF
CDR3nt: TGCAGTGCTACGGGACGGGACTCCTACGAGCAGTACTTC

v_gene: TRBV5-1
d_gene: -
j_gene: TRBJ2-2
abundance: few
CDR3aa: CASSLKRANTGELFF
CDR3nt: TGCGCCAGCAGCTTGAAACGGGCGAACACCGGGGAGCTGTTTTTT

v_gene: TRBV9
d_gene: TRBD1
j_gene: TRBJ1-1
abundance: many
CDR3aa: CASSPRQGAWNTEAFF
CDR3nt: TGTGCCAGCAGCCCCCGACAGGGAGCTTGGAACACTGAAGCTTTCTTT

v_gene: TRBV6-5
d_gene: TRBD1
j_gene: TRBJ2-2
abundance: few
CDR3aa: CASSYSYRGLTGELFF
CDR3nt: TGTGCCAGCAGTTACTCGTACAGGGGGCTCACCGGGGAGCTGTTTTTT

v_gene: TRBV2
d_gene: TRBD1
j_gene: TRBJ2-7
abundance: -
CDR3aa: CATQGQIYEQYF
CDR3nt: TGTGCGACGCAGGGACAGATCTACGAGCAGTACTTC